This paragraph covers one TCR beta chain sequence. This CDR3 spans 17 amino acids. The germline V gene encodes CDR1 SGHNT and CDR2 YENEEA. With 4 bases clipped from V and 7 bases from J, the junction kept 10 bases outside the gene matches. Repertoires were generated with immunoSEQ multiplex PCR, while TCRdb's copy carries only in-frame clones and drops some. This table has 150,000 to 200,000 clones, roughly 82% appearing once. This sample is drawn from a study of blood T cell repertoires in COVID-19. This chain joins TRBV11-3 and TRBJ2-3; 14 bases match TRBD2. The source of this sequence is a woman between 25 and 40 years old with acute or convalescent COVID-19. Sequencing was done on a sample of peripheral blood. CDR3 nucleotides: TGTGCCAGCAGCTACCATTCAGGGACTAGCGGGAGAAATACGCAGTATTTT. It specifies CASSYHSGTSGRNTQYF.